One and the same sample provided the 23 T cell receptor beta chains below, sequenced in a study of CD8 T cells in Susac syndrome. Random hexamers were used to reverse transcribe an amount of about 0.45 to 1 ug RNA. MiXCR, run by TCRdb on the immunoSEQ multiplex PCR reads, gives a single entry per CDR3 protein. Altogether 65,000 to 90,000 distinct CDR3 sequences are present, 85% to 95% being singletons, with the ten largest covering just under 0.4%. Sequenced material: CD8+ T cells from PBMCs. These receptors all stem from a human donor with multiple sclerosis.

The chain carries TRBV15 and TRBJ1-2; D not certain. V gave up 1 base and J gave up 2 bases, with 17 bases separating them. CDR1 LNHNV and CDR2 YYDKDF come from the germline V gene (reference sequence). The CDR3 consists of 17 residues. The CDR3 here is CATSRADLPAPNYGYTF. The CDR3 coding sequence is TGTGCCACCAGCAGAGCGGATTTGCCGGCGCCGAACTATGGCTACACCTTC.

V usage is TRBV6-5 and J usage is TRBJ1-5; TRBD1 is a possible D gene (5 bases). This CDR3 has 16 amino acids. CDR1 and CDR2 from the germline V gene are MNHEY and SVGAGI. V shed 0 bases and J shed 6 bases, with 15 bases lying between them. The CDR3 nucleotides are TGTGCCAGCAGTTACTCTCCCAGGGAGTTGGGTCAGCCCCAGCATTTT. This codes for CASSYSPRELGQPQHF.

The chain links TRBV27 to TRBJ2-1, with D perhaps TRBD2 (6 bases). CDR3 size: 14 residues. The germline gives CDR1 MNHEY, CDR2 SMNVEV (reference sequence). V lost 6 bases and J 8 bases, leaving 17 bases between the germline ends. The CDR3 region is CASSHMYGRYEQFF. CDR3 coding DNA: TGTGCCAGCAGCCACATGTACGGGAGATATGAGCAGTTCTTC.

This chain connects TRBV6-5 to TRBJ2-7, with D maybe TRBD1 (5 bases). V was clipped by 0 bases and J by 3 bases, with 9 bases between them. The germline V gene has CDR1 MNHEY and CDR2 SVGAGI. CDR3 length: 14 residues. CDR3 bases: TGTGCCAGCAGTTACTCTGCCCAGGGCTACGAGCAGTACTTC. Residues: CASSYSAQGYEQYF.

The CDR3 bases are TGCGCCAGCAGCTTTGGACGAAGGGGGGACGAACTGTCTAGCGGGCTCGGCTACGAGCAGTACTTC. This sequence encodes CASSFGRRGDELSSGLGYEQYF. V is TRBV5-1 and J is TRBJ2-7, with 8 bases lining up with TRBD2. V shed 2 bases and J 3 bases; nucleotides not matched to a gene: 28. CDR3 length: 22 residues. The germline CDR1 and CDR2 sequences are SGHRS and YFSETQ.

The CDR3 nucleotides are TGTGCCAGCAGTTGGACGGGAACCACAGATACGCAGTATTTT. This translates into CASSWTGTTDTQYF. J is TRBJ2-3 and V is TRBV12-3 or TRBV12-4; TRBD2 might be the D (5 bases). V lost 4 bases to trimming and J lost 2 bases, with 10 bases between them. The CDR3 has 14 amino acids.

The chain carries TRBV5-6 and TRBJ2-1; no clear D. Germline assignment: CDR1 SGHDT and CDR2 YYEEEE. Trimming took 0 bases from V and 10 from J, leaving 17 bases between them. The CDR3 is 15 amino acids. The CDR3 DNA is TGTGCCAGCAGCTTGGGACCCACGCCTCAATTGGAGCAGTTCTTC. This codes for CASSLGPTPQLEQFF.

The chain joins TRBV4-2 to TRBJ1-5; 7 positions match TRBD1. J gave up 1 base and V 3 bases, and 6 bases lay outside the gene matches. This CDR3 has 16 residues. Germline loops: CDR1 LGHNA, CDR2 YNFKEQ. CDR3 in amino acids: CASSQETGESNQPQHF. CDR3 nucleotide sequence: TGTGCCAGCAGCCAGGAAACAGGGGAAAGCAATCAGCCCCAGCATTTT.

This chain links TRBV6-5 with TRBJ1-6, with a tentative D call TRBD1 (6 bases). Germline CDR1 is MNHEY and CDR2 is SVGAGI. The V end was cut by 4 bases, the J end by 11 bases, with 15 bases between. The CDR3 runs to 14 residues. The CDR3 loop is CASSSVRDITPLHF. The CDR3 region has the DNA TGTGCCAGCAGTTCCGTCCGGGACATTACACCCCTCCACTTT.

A word on this clonotype: A junction boundary mismatches the germline segment, possibly from a read error. The chain employs TRBV6-5 and TRBJ2-7, with 7 bases identical to TRBD1. Per germline, CDR1 MNHEY and CDR2 SVGAGI. The CDR3 length is 14 residues. DNA for the CDR3: TGTGCCAGCAGCCAAGGGACAGAATCCTACGGGCAGTACTTC. Amino acids: CASSQGTESYGQYF.

V gene TRBV7-9 combines with J gene TRBJ2-7; D may correspond to TRBD1 or TRBD2 (6 bases each). CDR3 length: 14 residues. Per the germline V gene, CDR1 is SEHNR and CDR2 is FQNEAQ (reference sequence). V lost 1 base and J 3 bases, leaving 10 bases between the germline ends. The CDR3 region has the DNA TGTGCCAGCAGCTTAGAGGGGGGAGTCTACGAGCAGTACTTC. It translates to CASSLEGGVYEQYF.

The V call is TRBV27, the J call TRBJ2-5; D is possibly TRBD1 (5 bases). Trimming stripped 0 bases from V and 2 bases from J, with 7 bases between. Germline lookup yields CDR1 MNHEY and CDR2 SMNVEV (reference sequence). This CDR3 contains 14 residues. CDR3 coding DNA: TGTGCCAGCAGTTTATCGGACAAACAAGAGACCCAGTACTTC. It yields the protein CASSLSDKQETQYF.

The V and J genes are TRBV6-5 and TRBJ2-1; D gene uncertain. V lost 4 bases and J lost 12, with 13 bases in between. CDR1 is MNHEY and CDR2 is SVGAGI in the germline V gene. The CDR3 contains 12 residues. The CDR3 here is CASSSDQVGQFF. CDR3 nucleotide sequence: TGTGCCAGCAGTTCCGACCAGGTGGGGCAGTTCTTC.

This clonotype was counted once. The chain is built from TRBV5-4 and TRBJ2-7, with 7 bases fitting TRBD1. Germline V lookup: CDR1 SGHNT, CDR2 YYREEE (reference sequence). V trimming: 0 bases; J trimming: 3 bases; junction bases outside the gene matches: 12. The CDR3 contains 17 residues. CDR3 DNA: TGTGCCAGCAGCTTGGCAGACAGGGCCGGGTTCTTCTACGAGCAGTACTTC. This codes for CASSLADRAGFFYEQYF.

J is TRBJ2-7 and V is TRBV29-1; D unclear. CDR1 and CDR2 (germline): SQVTM, ANQGSEA. V gave up 4 bases and J gave up 3 bases, with 4 bases separating them. The CDR3 runs 10 residues. CDR3: CSVVDYEQYF. The CDR3 DNA reads as TGCAGCGTTGTTGACTACGAGCAGTACTTC.

This clonotype was picked up one time. The V and J genes are TRBV9 and TRBJ2-3; TRBD2 matches 10 bases. V shed 3 bases and J 2 bases; nucleotides not matched to a gene: 6. Per the germline V gene, CDR1 is SGDLS and CDR2 is YYNGEE. The length of the CDR3 is 16 residues. The CDR3 bases are TGTGCCAGCAGCGAAACTAGCGGGGTCTACACAGATACGCAGTATTTT. Its translation is CASSETSGVYTDTQYF.

The chain joins TRBV29-1 to TRBJ1-1; TRBD1 matches at 8 bases. The CDR3 contains 14 residues. Trimming took 6 bases from V and 4 from J; bases not matched to a gene: 10. CDR1 is SQVTM and CDR2 is ANQGSEA in the germline V gene. As DNA, the CDR3 is TGCAGCGTCCCTTTCCGGACAGGGACCACTGAAGCTTTCTTT. Translated: CSVPFRTGTTEAFF. Full variable domain (missing parts from reference TRBV29-1 and TRBJ1-1): SAVISQKPSRDICQRGTSLTIQCQVDSQVTMMFWYRQQPGQSLTLIATANQGSEATYESGFVIDKFPISRPNLTFSTLTVSNMSPEDSSIYLCSVPFRTGTTEAFFGQGTRLTVV.

V gene TRBV12-3 or TRBV12-4 combines with J gene TRBJ2-3; D might be TRBD2 (5 bases). This CDR3 comprises 14 residues. Trimming left V 5 bases short and J 4 bases short, with 13 bases between. CDR3: CASSPRGIADTQYF. The CDR3 DNA reads TGTGCCAGCAGTCCCCGGGGAATAGCAGATACGCAGTATTTT.

V usage is TRBV5-1 and J usage is TRBJ2-6; 8 bases line up with TRBD1. Germline CDR1 and CDR2: SGHRS and YFSETQ. V shed 1 base, J shed 1 base, and the junction held 7 bases outside the gene matches. The CDR3 is 18 amino acids. CDR3 coding DNA: TGCGCCAGCAGCTTGTCCGGGACAGGAGGATCTGGGGCCAACGTCCTGACTTTC. Translating gives CASSLSGTGGSGANVLTF.

The chain uses TRBV11-2 and TRBJ1-2; a weak D match, TRBD1 (5 bases). Germline loops: CDR1 SGHAT, CDR2 FQNNGV. V was trimmed by 0 bases and J by 3 bases, leaving 11 bases between them. The CDR3 sequence is 15 residues long. CDR3 DNA sequence: TGTGCCAGCAGCTTAGATCGCCAGGGAGACTATGGCTACACCTTC. This sequence encodes CASSLDRQGDYGYTF.

This clonotype was counted between two and nine times. The V and J genes are TRBV20-1 and TRBJ1-2; weak D call: TRBD1 (5 bases). V lost 0 bases, J lost 6 bases, and 17 bases lay in between. Germline-derived CDR1 and CDR2 are DFQATT and SNEGSKA (reference sequence). This CDR3 comprises 15 residues. As DNA, the CDR3 is TGCAGTGCTAGAGATCCAACCCTCGGCAGGGATGGCTACACCTTC. It is translated as CSARDPTLGRDGYTF.

The V and J genes are TRBV9 and TRBJ1-1, with TRBD1 identical over 7 bases. Trimming at V came to 4 bases and at J to 7 bases, leaving 7 bases not matched to a gene. This CDR3 has 13 amino acids. Germline CDR1 is SGDLS and CDR2 is YYNGEE. The CDR3 is CASSSITGDEAFF. Here the CDR3 DNA reads TGTGCCAGCAGCTCTATCACAGGGGATGAAGCTTTCTTT.

The chain is built from TRBV27 and TRBJ2-7; the D gene is possibly TRBD2 (6 bases). This CDR3 has 14 amino acids. V was pared by 2 bases and J by 5 bases, with 13 bases between. Germline CDR1 MNHEY, CDR2 SMNVEV (reference sequence). The CDR3 spells CASSLKTGGDEQYF. CDR3 DNA sequence: TGTGCCAGCAGTTTAAAGACCGGGGGAGACGAGCAGTACTTC.